This T cell receptor (beta chain) originates from a study of blood T cell repertoires in COVID-19 (dated by TCRdb to 2020 to 2021). Regarding the complete study: Samples from collaborators originated in the United States, Italy and Spain and spanned both the acute and convalescent phases of COVID-19. The material from the prospective study consisted of cDNA or gDNA derived from T cells, B-cell-depleted T cells, or PBMCs. The dataset comprised deeply sampled blood TCRbeta repertoires from subjects exposed to, actively infected with, or recovered from COVID-19. The sample metadata nearly always contained a de-identified subject ID, COVID-19 status, age in years and sex. A freely available public database, intended as a resource for researchers studying the immune response to SARS-CoV-2, is where the repertoires were released. HLA class I and class II types, where available, came from metadata supplied by the sample provider rather than from assay-based typing. Samples came from the ongoing ImmuneRACE study (first 160 participants) plus 1,254 subjects from 6 global collaborators. Findings and caveats that apply to the study as a whole: The amount of clinical and demographic metadata varied by source and participant and was provided uncurated.

Each collaborating institution followed its own protocols to collect whole blood in K2EDTA tubes. For TCRbeta analysis, collaborators shipped samples in one of three forms: frozen whole blood, isolated PBMCs, or DNA extracted from either of those sample types. Trimming takes 2 bases from V and 7 bases from J, and the germline ends sit 7 bases apart. Taken from cysteine to phenylalanine, the CDR3 has 12 residues. The kept DNA is CDR3 alone, 36 bases in frame from the first base. The germline V gene yields SGHTA for CDR1 and FQGNSA for CDR2. Details on this clone: The target of this receptor is not known. Base qualities are missing; no much larger clone stands one base away.

TCRbeta CDR3 regions were amplified from genomic DNA by means of the immunoSEQ Assay, a bias-controlled multiplex PCR. Processing in the source paper ran as follows. The number of nucleated cells in each sample was estimated from the amplification of reference gene primers within the assay. To quantify the absolute abundance of each unique TCRbeta CDR3 rearrangement, sequence reads were collapsed and filtered. For each sample, productive Simpson clonality was calculated by taking the square root of Simpson's diversity index across productive rearrangements. TCRdb mirrors the immuneACCESS table, restricted to in-frame sequences. Some clones are absent from its copies; in checked studies, under half trace to an unresolved V gene, and the reason for the others is unknown. V, J and clone size are those of that table, while D and trimming were read from the DNA. Counted in this sample were about 210,000 clones; 80% of them appeared once. The ten largest clones represent roughly 6.4% of the sample.

The source material was peripheral blood. This receptor was identified in a man between 60 and 75 years old with acute or convalescent COVID-19. The chain is encoded by TRBV7-2 joined to TRBJ2-3; no D gene call is confident. CDR3 reads: CASSLFSNTQYF. The nucleotide sequence reads as follows: TGTGCCAGCAGCTTATTTTCCAATACGCAGTATTTT.